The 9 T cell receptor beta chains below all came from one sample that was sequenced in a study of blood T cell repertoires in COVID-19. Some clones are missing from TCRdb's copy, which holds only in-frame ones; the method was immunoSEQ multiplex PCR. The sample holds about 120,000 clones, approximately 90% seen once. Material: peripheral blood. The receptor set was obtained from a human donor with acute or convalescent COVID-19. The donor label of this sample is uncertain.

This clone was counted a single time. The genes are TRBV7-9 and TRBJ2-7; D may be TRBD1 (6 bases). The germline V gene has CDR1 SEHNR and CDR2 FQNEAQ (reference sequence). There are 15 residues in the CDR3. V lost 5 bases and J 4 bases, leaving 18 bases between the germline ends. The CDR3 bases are TGTGCCAGCAGCCCCCTAGGGGGAGACCTTTACGAGCAGTACTTC. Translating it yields CASSPLGGDLYEQYF.

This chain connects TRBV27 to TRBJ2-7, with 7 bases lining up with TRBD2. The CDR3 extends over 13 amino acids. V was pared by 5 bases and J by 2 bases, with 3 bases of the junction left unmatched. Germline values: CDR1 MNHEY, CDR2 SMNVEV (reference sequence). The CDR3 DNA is TGTGCCAGCAGTCGGACTAGGACCTACGAGCAGTACTTC. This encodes CASSRTRTYEQYF.

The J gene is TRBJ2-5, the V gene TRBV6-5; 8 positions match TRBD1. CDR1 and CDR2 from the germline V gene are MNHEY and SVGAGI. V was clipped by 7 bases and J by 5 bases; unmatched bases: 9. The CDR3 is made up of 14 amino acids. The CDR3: CASTGTGVRETQYF. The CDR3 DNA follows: TGTGCCAGCACCGGGACAGGTGTACGGGAGACCCAGTACTTC.

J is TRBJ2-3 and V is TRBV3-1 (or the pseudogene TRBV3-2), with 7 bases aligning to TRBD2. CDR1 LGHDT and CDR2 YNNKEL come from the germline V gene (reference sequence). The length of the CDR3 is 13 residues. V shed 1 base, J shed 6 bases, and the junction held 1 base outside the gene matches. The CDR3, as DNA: TGTGCCAGCAGCCAAGCAGCGGGGGATACGCAGTATTTT. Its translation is CASSQAAGDTQYF.

The CDR3 region has the DNA TGCGCCAGCAGTCCGGACAGCTATAATTCACCCCTCCACTTT. Its protein product is CASSPDSYNSPLHF. This chain uses TRBV23-1 with TRBJ1-6, with D tentatively TRBD1 (6 bases). TRBV23-1 is noted as an ORF with a role that remains uncertain. V dropped 4 bases and J dropped 3 bases, with 7 bases sitting between them. The CDR3 covers 14 residues.

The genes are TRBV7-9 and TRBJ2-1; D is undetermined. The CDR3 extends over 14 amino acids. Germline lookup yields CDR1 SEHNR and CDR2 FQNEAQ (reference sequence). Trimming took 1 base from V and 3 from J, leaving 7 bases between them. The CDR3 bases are TGTGCCAGCAGCTTAGACATAAACTACAATGAGCAGTTCTTC. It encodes CASSLDINYNEQFF.

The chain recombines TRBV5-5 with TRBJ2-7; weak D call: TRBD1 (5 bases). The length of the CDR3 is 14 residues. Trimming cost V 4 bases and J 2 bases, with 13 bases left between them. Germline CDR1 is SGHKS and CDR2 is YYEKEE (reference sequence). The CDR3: CASSGAAATYEQYF. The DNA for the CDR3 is TGTGCCAGCAGCGGGGCCGCCGCCACCTACGAGCAGTACTTC.

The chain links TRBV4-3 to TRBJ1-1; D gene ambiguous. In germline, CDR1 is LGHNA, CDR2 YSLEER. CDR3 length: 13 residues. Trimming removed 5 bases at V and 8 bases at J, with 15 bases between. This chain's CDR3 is CASSATVGKEAFF. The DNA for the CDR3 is TGCGCCAGCAGCGCGACGGTCGGGAAGGAAGCTTTCTTT.

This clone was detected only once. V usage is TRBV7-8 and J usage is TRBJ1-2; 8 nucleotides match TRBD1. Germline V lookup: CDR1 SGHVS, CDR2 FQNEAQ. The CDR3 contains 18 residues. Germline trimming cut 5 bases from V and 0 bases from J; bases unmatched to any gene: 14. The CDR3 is CASSQLRQGQTPNYGYTF. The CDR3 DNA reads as TGTGCCAGCAGCCAACTAAGACAGGGGCAAACTCCTAACTATGGCTACACCTTC.